This T cell receptor beta chain was sequenced during a study of blood T cell repertoires in COVID-19. The overall study: Samples of COVID-19 (acute and convalescent) were obtained from the United States, Italy and Spain.

Profiled with immunoSEQ multiplex PCR; TCRdb holds only in-frame clones, not every one. The table records some 190,000 clones, about 85% of them present only once. The germline V gene has CDR1 LNHDA and CDR2 SQIVND (reference sequence). Trimming took 5 bases from V and 2 from J; bases not matched to a gene: 9. This CDR3 has 16 amino acids. This TCR was recovered from an elderly man with COVID-19, enrolled during active disease. The sample consisted of peripheral blood. The rearrangement links TRBV19 to TRBJ2-5; 9 bases map to TRBD2. The CDR3 reads CASSALSSGGQETQYF. CDR3 bases: TGTGCCAGTAGTGCGCTATCAAGCGGGGGGCAAGAGACCCAGTACTTC. The full variable domain, rest sourced from reference TRBV19 and TRBJ2-5, is DGGITQSPKYLFRKEGQNVTLSCEQNLNHDAMYWYRQDPGQGLRLIYYSQIVNDFQKGDIAEGYSVSREKKESFPLTVTSAQKNPTAFYLCASSALSSGGQETQYFGPGTRLLVL.